This T cell receptor (beta chain) comes out of a study of blood T cell repertoires in COVID-19. About the study: Some COVID-19 samples were acute and others convalescent; all came from the United States, Italy and Spain.

Recovered status in Cohort 3 required two negative PCRs, clearance, or symptom resolution. Method: immunoSEQ multiplex PCR; TCRdb's copy keeps in-frame clones and lacks some. The table shows about 180,000 clones, with around 83% occurring only once. The CDR3 loop spans 15 amino acids. V lost 4 bases and J lost 0, with 13 bases in between. From germline, CDR1 is SGHRS and CDR2 YFSETQ. The V gene is TRBV5-1, the J gene TRBJ1-2; perhaps TRBD1 as D (6 bases). Sequencing was carried out using PBMCs or T cells enriched from blood (not recorded which). The TCR sequence derives from a man aged 50-60 years who had recovered from COVID-19. Written as DNA, the CDR3 is TGCGCCAGCAGCCAGGGGACACCCGCTAACTATGGCTACACCTTC. This codes for CASSQGTPANYGYTF.